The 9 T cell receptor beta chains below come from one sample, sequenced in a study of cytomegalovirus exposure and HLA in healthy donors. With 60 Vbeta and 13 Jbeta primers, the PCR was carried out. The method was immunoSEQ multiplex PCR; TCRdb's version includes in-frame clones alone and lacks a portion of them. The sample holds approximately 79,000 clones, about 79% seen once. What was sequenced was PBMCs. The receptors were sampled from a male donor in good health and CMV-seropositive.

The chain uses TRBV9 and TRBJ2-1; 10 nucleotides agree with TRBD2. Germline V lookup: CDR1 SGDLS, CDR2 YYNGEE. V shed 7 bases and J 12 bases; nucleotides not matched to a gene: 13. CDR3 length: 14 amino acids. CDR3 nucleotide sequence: TGTGCCAGCCAGGGGGGACTAGCGACCCTTGGGCAGTTCTTC. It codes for CASQGGLATLGQFF.

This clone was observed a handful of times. CDR3 nucleotides: TGCAGCGTTGTTTTTCTTAAGGCGGGGTCGGTGAACACTGAAGCTTTCTTT. This encodes CSVVFLKAGSVNTEAFF. The chain combines TRBV29-1 with TRBJ1-1, with D unclear. The germline CDR1 and CDR2 sequences are SQVTM and ANQGSEA. The CDR3 sequence is 17 residues long. The ends were cut back, 4 bases at V and 0 bases at J, with 21 bases in the middle.

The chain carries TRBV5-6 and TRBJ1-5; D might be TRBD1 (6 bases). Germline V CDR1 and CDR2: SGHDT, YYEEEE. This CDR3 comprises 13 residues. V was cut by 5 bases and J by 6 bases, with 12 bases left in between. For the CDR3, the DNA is TGTGCCAGCAGTACGTCAGGGGTTCAGCCCCAGCATTTT. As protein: CASSTSGVQPQHF.

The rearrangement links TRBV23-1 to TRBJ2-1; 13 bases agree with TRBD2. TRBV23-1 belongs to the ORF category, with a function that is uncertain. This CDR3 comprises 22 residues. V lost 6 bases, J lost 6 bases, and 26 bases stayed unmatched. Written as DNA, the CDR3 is TGCGCCAGCAGCCCCCTTCCGAGGCAGGGGCTCACCACTAGCGGGGGGGGCAATGAGCAGTTCTTC. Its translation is CASSPLPRQGLTTSGGGNEQFF.

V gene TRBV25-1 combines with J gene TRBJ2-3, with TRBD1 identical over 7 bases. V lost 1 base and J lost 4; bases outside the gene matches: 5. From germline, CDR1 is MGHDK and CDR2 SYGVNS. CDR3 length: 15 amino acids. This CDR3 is CASSESRGGPDTQYF. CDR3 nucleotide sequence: TGTGCCAGCAGTGAATCCCGAGGGGGCCCAGATACGCAGTATTTT.

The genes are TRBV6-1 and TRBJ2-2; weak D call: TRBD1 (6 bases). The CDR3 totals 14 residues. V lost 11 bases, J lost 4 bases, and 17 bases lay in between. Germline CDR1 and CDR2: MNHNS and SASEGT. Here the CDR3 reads CASRGPRGTGELFF. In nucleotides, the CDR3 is TGTGCCTCCAGGGGACCCAGGGGCACCGGGGAGCTGTTTTTT.

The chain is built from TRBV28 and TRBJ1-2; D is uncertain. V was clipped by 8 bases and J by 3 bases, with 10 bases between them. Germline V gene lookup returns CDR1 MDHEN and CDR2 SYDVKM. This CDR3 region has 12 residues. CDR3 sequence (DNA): TGTGCCAGCGGACGGGGTGACTATGGCTACACCTTC. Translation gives CASGRGDYGYTF.

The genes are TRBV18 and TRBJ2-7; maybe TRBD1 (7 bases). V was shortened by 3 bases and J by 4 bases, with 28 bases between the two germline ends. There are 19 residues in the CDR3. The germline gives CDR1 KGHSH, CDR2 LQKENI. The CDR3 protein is CASSPTSKGGQGESYEQYF. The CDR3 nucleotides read TGTGCCAGCTCACCCACGTCGAAGGGAGGCCAGGGGGAATCGTACGAGCAGTACTTC. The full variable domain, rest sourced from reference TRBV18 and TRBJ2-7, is NAGVMQNPRHLVRRRGQEARLRCSPMKGHSHVYWYRQLPEEGLKFMVYLQKENIIDESGMPKERFSAEFPKEGPSILRIQQVVRGDSAAYFCASSPTSKGGQGESYEQYFGPGTRLTVT.

DNA of the CDR3: TGCAGCGTTGTATTAGCGGTAGGCTACGAGCAGTACTTC. Translation gives CSVVLAVGYEQYF. The V and J genes are TRBV29-1 and TRBJ2-7; weak D call: TRBD2 (6 bases). V lost 4 bases and J lost 3, with 13 bases in between. The CDR3 covers 13 residues. Germline CDR1 SQVTM, CDR2 ANQGSEA.